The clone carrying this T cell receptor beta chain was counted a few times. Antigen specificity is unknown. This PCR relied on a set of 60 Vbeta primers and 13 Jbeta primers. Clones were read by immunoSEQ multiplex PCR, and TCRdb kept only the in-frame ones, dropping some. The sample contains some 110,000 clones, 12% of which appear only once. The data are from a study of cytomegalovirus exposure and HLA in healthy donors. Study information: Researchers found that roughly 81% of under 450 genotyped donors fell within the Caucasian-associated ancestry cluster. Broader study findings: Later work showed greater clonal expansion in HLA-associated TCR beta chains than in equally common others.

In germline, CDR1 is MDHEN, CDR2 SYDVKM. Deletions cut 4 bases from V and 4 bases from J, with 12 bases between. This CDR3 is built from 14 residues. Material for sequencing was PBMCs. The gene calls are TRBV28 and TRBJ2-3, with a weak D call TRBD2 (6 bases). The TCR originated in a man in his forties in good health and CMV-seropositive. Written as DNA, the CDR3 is TGTGCCAGCAGTTCACTAGCCGTCTCAGATACGCAGTATTTT. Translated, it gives CASSSLAVSDTQYF.